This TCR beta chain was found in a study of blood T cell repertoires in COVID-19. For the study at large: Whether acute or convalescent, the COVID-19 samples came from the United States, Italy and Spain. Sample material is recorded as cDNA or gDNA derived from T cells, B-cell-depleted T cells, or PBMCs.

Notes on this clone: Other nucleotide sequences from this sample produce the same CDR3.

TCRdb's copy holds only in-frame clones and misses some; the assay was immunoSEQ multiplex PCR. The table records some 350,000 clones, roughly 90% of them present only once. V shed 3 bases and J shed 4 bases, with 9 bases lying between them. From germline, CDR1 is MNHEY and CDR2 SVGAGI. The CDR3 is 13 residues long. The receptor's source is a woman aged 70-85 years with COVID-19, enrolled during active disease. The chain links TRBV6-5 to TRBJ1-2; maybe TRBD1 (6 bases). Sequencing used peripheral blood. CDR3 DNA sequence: TGTGCCAGCAGTTATCAGGGGAGCTATGGCTACACCTTC. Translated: CASSYQGSYGYTF.